This T cell receptor beta chain is drawn from a study of shared clonotypes between healthy human individuals (dated by TCRdb to 2019 to 2021). For the wider study: Three men and two women, aged 18 to 49 years, made up the cohort. For each donor, CD4 naive and CD4 memory were each given three plates, CD8 naive was given two plates, and CD8 memory was given one plate. The study deeply sequenced blood TCR repertoires of 5 or 6 healthy adults to estimate repertoire size and the extent of clonotype sharing between individuals. Libraries were prepared and TCR repertoires were sequenced by different laboratories using diverse techniques, in order to increase sequencing depth and limit assay-specific biases. Per donor, leukapheresis produced somewhere between about 0.9 and 9 billion PBMCs.

Using the deep immunoSEQ assay, multiplex PCR amplified TCR CDR3 regions from genomic DNA. Genomic DNA extracted from each cell subset was distributed evenly over all wells of several immunoSEQ 96-well plates, and each plate served as one replicate. For sorted subsets, around 200 ng genomic DNA, equal to tens of thousands of T cell genomes, was loaded into each replicate PCR. Purified libraries were quantified with a Qubit 3.0 fluorometer, sized on a Bioanalyzer 2100, and re-quantified with the KAPA Library Quantification kit. Every immunoSEQ 96-well plate was sequenced on a separate single-read 150-cycle Illumina NextSeq 550 flow cell. Under the source paper's analysis protocol: Because the immunoSEQ output held only junctional sequences and lacked quality scores, the filtering could not match the filtering applied to full-length reads. Sequences were annotated with PyIR, a Python wrapper for IgBLAST v1.9, using IMGT germline references to assign V/J genes and CDR3. Any read was removed if the V/J assignment was weak (E-value above 1e-6), the CDR3 was missing, or the read contained stop codons, out-of-frame junctions, or ambiguous translated residues. A V3J clonotype was defined by an identical inferred V gene, J gene, and CDR3 amino acid sequence. Percentage overlap between repertoires was calculated by dividing the number of shared unique clonotypes by the size of the smaller repertoire. RTK rarefaction, the Chao1 estimator, and Recon v2.1 estimates of unobserved clonotypes were used to assess repertoire richness. For all TCRbeta clonotypes obtained by the gDNA method from several donors, generation probabilities were computed with OLGA. TCRdb holds this immuneACCESS table with in-frame rearrangements only. Some clones are missing; in checked studies, unresolved V genes explain under half, and the rest has no known cause. Clone size and V and J calls were adopted from that table, with D and trimming inferred from the DNA. The sample records hundreds of thousands of clones, 95% to 96% of which are singletons. The ten largest clonotypes hold about 0.11% of the sample.

Summary of the overall study and its limitations: Compared with non-shared clonotypes, the clonotypes found in all four sorted-subset donors had higher generation probabilities. Naive subsets generally had larger estimated clonotype richness than memory subsets did. Even with the large sequencing depth, rarefaction of the sorted-subset datasets indicated that sequencing was incomplete. Around 5.4% of naive CD4, more than 3% of naive CD8, about 2.5% of memory CD4, and 0.4% of memory CD8 clonotypes were shared across a handful of donors. The small number of donors limited the genetic and exposure-history diversity represented. Pairwise subsampling indicated that sequencing depth was expected to affect the degree of clonotype sharing among donors. Sampling was restricted to blood, and TCR repertoires in tissues likely differ from the TCR repertoires found in blood.

As for this clone: Its antigen has not been determined. No base quality information exists; no much larger clone differs at one position.

Taken from cysteine to phenylalanine, the CDR3 has 16 residues. CDR3 DNA only is kept here, 48 bases in frame from base 1. CDR1 and CDR2 are drawn from the germline V gene: MNHNS, SASEGT. V lost 3 bases and J lost 0 bases; the stretch between them is 14 bases long. CD8 naive samples consisted of CD45RO-negative cells that were positively selected for CCR7, yielding a CD45RA+CCR7+ population without TemRA cells. The donors were healthy, HIV-negative adults who had no recently reported acute infections or vaccinations. Only Caucasian adults living in Nashville, Tennessee, USA were represented among the donors. Blood was obtained by leukapheresis, after which PBMCs were separated by Ficoll-Histopaque density gradient centrifugation and cryopreserved in liquid nitrogen vapor phase. Purity and quantity of every magnetically sorted T cell population were checked by analytical flow cytometry. Genomic DNA was isolated from each sorted fraction and quantified by UV absorbance on a Nanodrop 2000c.

The source of this sequence is a woman younger than 45 in good health. The rearrangement joined TRBV6-1 to TRBJ1-2, with an unclear D gene assignment. Input material: naive CD8+ T cells sorted from blood. The sample's cell subset or site, from its label and the paper: CD45RA+CCR7+. The CDR3 in this case is CASSDRTPRANYGYTF. The DNA is TGTGCCAGCAGTGACAGGACCCCCAGAGCTAACTATGGCTACACCTTC.